The 30 T cell receptor beta chains below all came from one sample that was sequenced in a study of T-cell memory formation after mild COVID-19. MiXCR, applied by TCRdb to the 5' RACE reads, yields one record per CDR3 protein. The sample gives approximately 260,000 distinct CDR3 sequences, roughly 17% of which show up once; more than 20% is in the top ten. The source material was PBMCs or a T cell subset sorted from them (not recorded which). Receptors were obtained from a man aged 18 to 29 who had mild COVID-19 (a few samples of this study predate the infection). Cell type and time point are not known.

The J gene is TRBJ2-3, the V gene TRBV29-1; D is perhaps TRBD1 (6 bases). V lost 2 bases and J lost 1, with 7 bases in between. This CDR3 is built from 13 residues. Germline loops: CDR1 SQVTM, CDR2 ANQGSEA. CDR3 coding DNA: TGCAGCGTTGAACACAGGGGCACAGATACGCAGTATTTT. It is translated as CSVEHRGTDTQYF.

The sample holds many counts of this clonotype. The chain couples TRBV5-1 to TRBJ2-7, with D hard to call. V lost 7 bases and J lost 4, with 6 bases in between. Germline-derived CDR1 and CDR2 are SGHRS and YFSETQ. CDR3 size: 10 residues. In DNA form, the CDR3 reads TGCGCCAGCGGAGTATACGAGCAGTACTTC. This codes for CASGVYEQYF.

The sample holds a few counts of this clonotype. This chain joins TRBV20-1 and TRBJ2-3; D gene ambiguous. Trimming left V 2 bases short and J 0 bases short, with 6 bases between. The CDR3 is made up of 13 amino acids. In germline, CDR1 is DFQATT, CDR2 SNEGSKA (reference sequence). The CDR3 sequence: CSARQLSTDTQYF. CDR3 in DNA: TGCAGTGCTAGACAGCTTAGCACAGATACGCAGTATTTT.

The V and J genes are TRBV12-3 or TRBV12-4 and TRBJ2-2; the D gene is possibly TRBD1 (5 bases). CDR3 length: 13 amino acids. Trimming took off 6 bases at V and 3 bases at J, with 8 bases between the two ends. The CDR3 is CASSPTDTGELFF. The CDR3 coding sequence is TGTGCCAGCAGCCCGACAGACACCGGGGAGCTGTTTTTT.

The chain recombines TRBV5-1 with TRBJ1-2; D might be TRBD1 (5 bases). Germline assignment: CDR1 SGHRS and CDR2 YFSETQ. CDR3 size: 14 residues. Trimming stripped 8 bases from V and 1 base from J, with 15 bases between. In nucleotides, the CDR3 is TGCGCCAGTCGCTACAGGTCCGATAACTATGGCTACACCTTC. This codes for CASRYRSDNYGYTF. The full variable domain, in which reference TRBV5-1 and TRBJ1-2 provide the parts outside the CDR3, is KAGVTQTPRYLIKTRGQQVTLSCSPISGHRSVSWYQQTPGQGLQFLFEYFSETQRNKGNFPGRFSGRQFSNSRSEMNVSTLELGDSALYLCASRYRSDNYGYTFGSGTRLTVV.

The chain combines TRBV20-1 with TRBJ2-7, with 10 bases identical to TRBD1. The length of the CDR3 is 15 residues. Germline CDR1 reads DFQATT; CDR2 reads SNEGSKA (reference sequence). V was pared by 8 bases and J by 4 bases, with 14 bases of the junction left unmatched. The chain's CDR3 is CSPHSPDRGLYEQYF. The CDR3 DNA reads TGCAGTCCCCATTCCCCAGACAGGGGGCTTTACGAGCAGTACTTC.

This clonotype was seen a few times. The V and J genes are TRBV18 and TRBJ1-1; 7 nucleotides agree with TRBD1. Per germline, CDR1 KGHSH and CDR2 LQKENI. V lost 3 bases to trimming and J lost 3 bases; unmatched junction nucleotides: 13. This CDR3 is 17 amino acids long. The CDR3 loop is CASSPVDRRPRDTEAFF. The CDR3 bases are TGTGCCAGCTCACCGGTGGACAGGAGGCCTAGGGACACTGAAGCTTTCTTT.

The J gene is TRBJ2-1, the V gene TRBV5-1; D may be TRBD2 (7 bases). V lost 0 bases and J lost 7, with 20 bases in between. Per germline, CDR1 SGHRS and CDR2 YFSETQ. The CDR3 is 17 amino acids. The CDR3 DNA reads as TGCGCCAGCAGCTTGGAAGGGGCGGGGGCCCAGGGGAATGAGCAGTTCTTC. Residues: CASSLEGAGAQGNEQFF. Filled out from reference TRBV5-1 and TRBJ2-1, the complete variable domain reads KAGVTQTPRYLIKTRGQQVTLSCSPISGHRSVSWYQQTPGQGLQFLFEYFSETQRNKGNFPGRFSGRQFSNSRSEMNVSTLELGDSALYLCASSLEGAGAQGNEQFFGPGTRLTVL.

This clonotype was detected a few times. The V and J genes are TRBV27 and TRBJ2-4; the match to TRBD1 covers 7 bases. V dropped 6 bases and J dropped 9; count of bases not matched to a gene: 17. This CDR3 region has 16 residues. The germline gives CDR1 MNHEY, CDR2 SMNVEV (reference sequence). CDR3 amino acids: CASSRSQGTPLAIQYF. The DNA for the CDR3 is TGTGCCAGCAGCCGATCACAGGGGACCCCCCTGGCCATTCAGTACTTC.

This clonotype was observed a few times. This chain uses TRBV7-9 with TRBJ1-1; D remains unclear. This CDR3 has 14 amino acids. The V end lost 5 bases, the J end lost 1 base, and 11 bases lay between the germline ends. Germline V CDR1 and CDR2: SEHNR, FQNEAQ (reference sequence). CDR3 sequence reads: CASSEKGPNTEAFF. The CDR3, as DNA: TGTGCCAGCAGCGAGAAGGGTCCGAACACTGAAGCTTTCTTT.

The rearrangement links TRBV4-1 to TRBJ1-2, with D possibly being TRBD1 (6 bases). V was clipped by 3 bases and J by 4 bases, with 15 bases between them. The CDR3 is 15 amino acids. Germline CDR1 and CDR2: MGHRA and YSYEKL. The DNA of the CDR3 is TGCGCCAGCAGCCACCAGGGGTCTCCTTCCTATGGCTACACCTTC. This sequence encodes CASSHQGSPSYGYTF.

V gene TRBV18 combines with J gene TRBJ1-5, with D possibly being TRBD1 (5 bases). The CDR3 covers 15 residues. Trimming removed 3 bases at V and 5 bases at J, with 14 bases between. Germline V lookup: CDR1 KGHSH, CDR2 LQKENI. In nucleotides, the CDR3 is TGTGCCAGCTCACCGCGTCCGGGACTCGATCAGCCCCAGCATTTT. Translating it yields CASSPRPGLDQPQHF. Together with reference TRBV18 and TRBJ1-5, the CDR3 gives the full variable domain: NAGVMQNPRHLVRRRGQEARLRCSPMKGHSHVYWYRQLPEEGLKFMVYLQKENIIDESGMPKERFSAEFPKEGPSILRIQQVVRGDSAAYFCASSPRPGLDQPQHFGDGTRLSIL.

The chain has TRBV7-2 and TRBJ2-7, with D maybe TRBD1 (6 bases). V lost 5 bases and J lost 5, with 16 bases in between. Germline loops: CDR1 SGHTA, CDR2 FQGNSA. The length of the CDR3 is 14 residues. CDR3 amino acids: CASSAQQGPDEQYF. DNA for the CDR3: TGTGCCAGCAGCGCCCAACAGGGTCCCGACGAGCAGTACTTC.

This clonotype appeared many times. The chain couples TRBV6-6 to TRBJ2-6, with D perhaps TRBD1 (6 bases). Deletions cut 8 bases from V and 2 bases from J, with 19 bases between. The CDR3 totals 17 residues. Germline V gene lookup returns CDR1 MNHNY and CDR2 SVGAGI (reference sequence). This chain's CDR3 is CASRTGPLGTGANVLTF. The CDR3 DNA follows: TGTGCCAGCCGAACAGGGCCCCTGGGGACTGGGGCCAACGTCCTGACTTTC.

This clonotype was counted only a few times. V usage is TRBV7-9 and J usage is TRBJ1-2; D is undetermined. CDR1 SEHNR and CDR2 FQNEAQ come from the germline V gene (reference sequence). V lost 4 bases and J lost 5, with 11 bases in between. This CDR3 is built from 13 residues. CDR3 in DNA: TGTGCCAGCAGCTCTGATCCGCGATATGGCTACACCTTC. Its translation: CASSSDPRYGYTF.

This clonotype occurred a few times. The rearrangement links TRBV20-1 to TRBJ2-7; TRBD2 might be the D (7 bases). The CDR3 has 14 residues. The ends were cut back, 4 bases at V and 3 bases at J, with 16 bases in the middle. CDR1 and CDR2 from the germline V gene are DFQATT and SNEGSKA (reference sequence). DNA for the CDR3: TGCAGTGCTATACCAGGCGGGGGCAGCTACGAGCAGTACGTC. Encoded protein: CSAIPGGGSYEQYV.

The chain couples TRBV5-1 to TRBJ1-5; D unresolved. Germline V gene lookup returns CDR1 SGHRS and CDR2 YFSETQ. With 8 bases removed from V and 7 bases from J, the gap between germline ends came to 7 bases. This CDR3 region has 10 residues. CDR3 sequence: CARSRQPQHF. In nucleotides, the CDR3 is TGCGCCAGGAGTAGGCAGCCCCAGCATTTT.

This clonotype turned up a few times. The chain combines TRBV11-2 with TRBJ2-3, with 9 bases that match TRBD1. Germline-derived CDR1 and CDR2 are SGHAT and FQNNGV. J lost 5 bases, V lost 3 bases, and 9 bases had no gene match. This CDR3 has 16 amino acids. The CDR3 region is CASSFRDRVERDTQYF. The CDR3 DNA follows: TGTGCCAGCAGCTTCCGGGACAGGGTCGAACGAGATACGCAGTATTTT.

The V and J genes are TRBV4-3 and TRBJ2-3, with D unresolved. Trimming shortened V by 4 bases and J by 2 bases, and 10 bases separated the two germline ends. The V gene's germline CDR1 is LGHNA and CDR2 YSLEER. The CDR3 is made up of 14 amino acids. CDR3 in DNA: TGCGCCAGCAGCCCGGAGCCCTCCACAGATACGCAGTATTTT. It codes for CASSPEPSTDTQYF.

This clonotype appeared a few times. The chain joins TRBV12-3 or TRBV12-4 to TRBJ2-1; tentative D call: TRBD2 (6 bases). V lost 5 bases and J lost 6, with 20 bases in between. This CDR3 comprises 16 residues. As DNA, the CDR3 is TGTGCCAGCAGTCTCCTCAGTGCGGGGTCCATCAATGAGCAGTTCTTC. This encodes CASSLLSAGSINEQFF.

This clonotype has only a few counts. The chain uses TRBV25-1 and TRBJ2-7; D is perhaps TRBD1 or TRBD2 (5 bases each). CDR1 MGHDK and CDR2 SYGVNS come from the germline V gene. The CDR3 covers 16 residues. V was shortened by 5 bases and J by 3 bases, with 20 bases between the two germline ends. CDR3: CASSTSRDRRGYEQYF. For the CDR3, the DNA is TGTGCCAGCAGTACTTCCCGGGACCGTCGGGGCTACGAGCAGTACTTC.

This clonotype has ten or more counts. This chain links TRBV6-5 with TRBJ2-3; D gene unclear. Germline loops: CDR1 MNHEY, CDR2 SVGAGI. Trimming took 0 bases from V and 5 from J, leaving 12 bases between them. CDR3 length equals 15 residues. The CDR3 spells CASSYSGKFRDTQYF. CDR3 DNA: TGTGCCAGCAGTTACTCGGGGAAGTTCCGAGATACGCAGTATTTT.

Only a few counts were recorded for this clonotype. J is TRBJ1-5 and V is TRBV6-5, with D perhaps TRBD1 (6 bases). In germline, CDR1 is MNHEY, CDR2 SVGAGI. The length of the CDR3 is 14 residues. Trimming shortened V by 4 bases and J by 4 bases, and 11 bases separated the two germline ends. CDR3: CASSLQGPNQPQHF. The CDR3, as DNA: TGTGCCAGCAGTTTACAGGGACCGAATCAGCCCCAGCATTTT.

V usage is TRBV6-6 and J usage is TRBJ2-7; D may be TRBD1 or TRBD2 (5 bases each). Germline V gene data show CDR1 as MNHNY and CDR2 as SVGAGI (reference sequence). The V end was cut by 6 bases, the J end by 4 bases, with 13 bases between. CDR3 length: 13 amino acids. This CDR3 is CASSWGPPYEQYV. As DNA, the CDR3 is TGTGCCAGCAGCTGGGGACCGCCGTACGAGCAGTACGTC.

The chain is built from TRBV4-1 and TRBJ1-4; 9 nucleotides align to TRBD1. Germline values: CDR1 MGHRA, CDR2 YSYEKL. V dropped 4 bases and J dropped 3; count of bases not matched to a gene: 3. CDR3 length: 15 residues. The CDR3 DNA reads TGCGCCAGCAGCCTAACAGGGGGCTCTAATGAAAAACTGTTTTTT. Its protein is CASSLTGGSNEKLFF.

This chain joins TRBV7-2 and TRBJ2-2, with TRBD2 matching 8 bases. Germline V CDR1 and CDR2: SGHTA, FQGNSA. The CDR3 runs 15 residues. Trimming at V came to 5 bases and at J to 0 bases, leaving 2 bases not matched to a gene. CDR3 amino acids: CASSLSGTNTGELFF. CDR3 coding DNA: TGTGCCAGCAGCCTTAGCGGGACGAACACCGGGGAGCTGTTTTTT.

This clonotype has more than one count but fewer than ten. The rearrangement links TRBV27 to TRBJ2-3, with D possibly TRBD2 on 6 matching bases. This CDR3 contains 15 residues. Trimming shortened V by 2 bases and J by 2 bases, and 11 bases separated the two germline ends. Germline V gene lookup returns CDR1 MNHEY and CDR2 SMNVEV (reference sequence). The CDR3 protein is CASSLGDFPTDTQYF. The DNA of the CDR3 is TGTGCCAGCAGTTTAGGGGACTTTCCCACAGATACGCAGTATTTT.

This chain connects TRBV5-5 to TRBJ2-1; D unclear. The CDR3 runs 15 residues. The germline CDR1 and CDR2 sequences are SGHKS and YYEKEE (reference sequence). The V end was cut by 1 base, the J end by 5 bases, with 13 bases between. CDR3 residues: CASSLFQVLNNEQFF. The CDR3 DNA sequence: TGTGCCAGCAGCTTGTTCCAGGTCCTGAACAATGAGCAGTTCTTC.

This clonotype occurred a few times. The rearrangement joins TRBV9 to TRBJ2-1; no definite D call. The CDR3 extends over 15 amino acids. V was trimmed by 4 bases and J by 4 bases, leaving 15 bases between them. The germline V gene has CDR1 SGDLS and CDR2 YYNGEE. The CDR3 spells CASSHDGPAYNEQFF. CDR3 nucleotide sequence: TGTGCCAGCAGCCACGACGGCCCCGCGTACAATGAGCAGTTCTTC.

V and J are TRBV9 and TRBJ2-3; no definite D call. Trimming pared 0 bases from V and 4 bases from J, leaving 9 bases between. The CDR3 length is 14 residues. CDR1 and CDR2 from the germline V gene are SGDLS and YYNGEE. In DNA form, the CDR3 reads TGTGCCAGCAGCGTAGTTGGTTGGGCAGATACGCAGTATTTT. It translates to CASSVVGWADTQYF. The full variable domain, completed using reference TRBV9 and TRBJ2-3, is DSGVTQTPKHLITATGQRVTLRCSPRSGDLSVYWYQQSLDQGLQFLIQYYNGEERAKGNILERFSAQQFPDLHSELNLSSLELGDSALYFCASSVVGWADTQYFGPGTRLTVL.